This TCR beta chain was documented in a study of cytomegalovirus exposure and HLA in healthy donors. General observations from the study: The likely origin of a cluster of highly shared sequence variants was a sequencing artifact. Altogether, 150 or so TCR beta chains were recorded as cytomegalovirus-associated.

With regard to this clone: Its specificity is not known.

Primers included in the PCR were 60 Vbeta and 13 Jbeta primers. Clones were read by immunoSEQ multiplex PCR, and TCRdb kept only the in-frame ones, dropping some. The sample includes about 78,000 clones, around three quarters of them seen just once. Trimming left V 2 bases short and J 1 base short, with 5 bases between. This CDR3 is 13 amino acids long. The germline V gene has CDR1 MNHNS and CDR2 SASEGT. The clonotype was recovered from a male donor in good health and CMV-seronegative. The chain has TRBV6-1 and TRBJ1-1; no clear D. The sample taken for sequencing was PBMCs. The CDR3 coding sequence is TGTGCCAGCAGTGAACTTTCGAACACTGAAGCTTTCTTT. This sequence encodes CASSELSNTEAFF.